Listed below are T cell receptor beta chains from one sample, sequenced in a study of T cells in Graves' hyperthyroidism and ophthalmopathy. TCRdb used MiXCR to reprocess the multiplex PCR reads, holding one entry per CDR3 protein. Altogether around 340,000 distinct CDR3 sequences are present, 16% being singletons, with the ten largest covering around 35%. Sequencing used blood. All receptors derive from a man younger than 45 with Graves' hyperthyroidism. The CDR3 runs from the conserved cysteine through the conserved F or W. The D gene is left open where the match is weak. Size is omitted from some rows. Given values are once, few, many or a class for expanded clones.

v_gene: TRBV6-4; abundance: -; j_gene: TRBJ2-7; d_gene: -; CDR3nt: TGTGCCAGCAGGTACCCGGGGGTTTCTGGGCAATACGAGCAGTACTTC; CDR3aa: CASRYPGVSGQYEQYF
v_gene: TRBV20-1; abundance: -; j_gene: TRBJ2-2; d_gene: -; CDR3nt: TGCAGTGCTAGGTCAGGGTTTGACGGGGAGCTGTTTTTT; CDR3aa: CSARSGFDGELFF
v_gene: TRBV13; abundance: few; j_gene: TRBJ2-2; d_gene: -; CDR3nt: TGTGCCAGCAGCCGGATAGTCACCGGGGAGCTGTTTTTT; CDR3aa: CASSRIVTGELFF
v_gene: TRBV18; abundance: -; j_gene: TRBJ1-1; d_gene: -; CDR3nt: TGTGCCAGCTCACTTAATACAGGACTAGGCGCTGAAGCTTTCTTT; CDR3aa: CASSLNTGLGAEAFF
v_gene: TRBV9; abundance: -; j_gene: TRBJ2-1; d_gene: -; CDR3nt: TGTGCCAGCAGCGTAGCGGGGTTCGGGGAGCAGTTCTTC; CDR3aa: CASSVAGFGEQFF
v_gene: TRBV7-9; abundance: many; j_gene: TRBJ2-1; d_gene: -; CDR3nt: TGTGCCAGCAGCTTAGCCACCCAAAGATTTCGGGCCTACAATGAGCAGTTCTTC; CDR3aa: CASSLATQRFRAYNEQFF
v_gene: TRBV12-3/TRBV12-4; abundance: -; j_gene: TRBJ1-4; d_gene: -; CDR3nt: TGTGCCAGCGGGGGAGGGGGTGGAAAACTGTTTTTT; CDR3aa: CASGGGGGKLFF
v_gene: TRBV6-1; abundance: many; j_gene: TRBJ2-7; d_gene: TRBD1; CDR3nt: TGTGCCAGCAGCTCCGACCACAGGGGCACCTACGAGCAGTACTTC; CDR3aa: CASSSDHRGTYEQYF
v_gene: TRBV4-1; abundance: few; j_gene: TRBJ2-1; d_gene: -; CDR3nt: TGCGCCAGCAGCCAAGAACATATGGGGGCTTACAATGAGCAGTTCTTC; CDR3aa: CASSQEHMGAYNEQFF
v_gene: TRBV9; abundance: few; j_gene: TRBJ1-2; d_gene: -; CDR3nt: TGTGCCAGCAGCAGACGGGACGCTAACTATGGCTACACCTTC; CDR3aa: CASSRRDANYGYTF
v_gene: TRBV20-1; abundance: -; j_gene: TRBJ1-5; d_gene: -; CDR3nt: TGCAGTGCTAGACCTGGGGCAGGGGACAATCAGCCCCAGCATTTT; CDR3aa: CSARPGAGDNQPQHF
v_gene: TRBV6-2/TRBV6-3; abundance: few; j_gene: TRBJ2-1; d_gene: -; CDR3nt: TGTGCCAGCAGCCCCGGGACAAACAATGAGCAGTTCTTC; CDR3aa: CASSPGTNNEQFF
v_gene: TRBV5-1; abundance: few; j_gene: TRBJ2-5; d_gene: TRBD2; CDR3nt: TGTGCCAGCAGCTTGACTAGCTCCCGAGAGACCCAGTACTTC; CDR3aa: CASSLTSSRETQYF
v_gene: TRBV9; abundance: few; j_gene: TRBJ2-3; d_gene: -; CDR3nt: TGTGCCAGCAGCGTAGCTCTGACAGATACGCAGTATTTT; CDR3aa: CASSVALTDTQYF
v_gene: TRBV3-1; abundance: many; j_gene: TRBJ2-1; d_gene: TRBD2; CDR3nt: TGTGCCAGCAGCCCCACAGCGGGAGGGCGCGATGAGCAGTTCTTC; CDR3aa: CASSPTAGGRDEQFF
v_gene: TRBV12-3/TRBV12-4; abundance: many; j_gene: TRBJ2-7; d_gene: -; CDR3nt: TGTGCCAGCAGTTGGGATATGTACGAGCAGTACTTC; CDR3aa: CASSWDMYEQYF
v_gene: TRBV2; abundance: -; j_gene: TRBJ2-2; d_gene: TRBD1; CDR3nt: TGTGCCAGCCAGTCACAGGGGGCGCACACCGGGGAGCTGTTTTTT; CDR3aa: CASQSQGAHTGELFF
v_gene: TRBV9; abundance: -; j_gene: TRBJ1-2; d_gene: -; CDR3nt: TGTGCCAGCAGCGTAGCTTTGGGCGGGGTTCCCTATGATGGCTACACCTTC; CDR3aa: CASSVALGGVPYDGYTF
v_gene: TRBV7-2; abundance: -; j_gene: TRBJ1-6; d_gene: -; CDR3nt: TGTGCCAGCAGCTTCTCAGGGGACCACTCCTATAATTCACCCCTCCACTTT; CDR3aa: CASSFSGDHSYNSPLHF
v_gene: TRBV28; abundance: many; j_gene: TRBJ2-2; d_gene: TRBD2; CDR3nt: TGTGCCAGCAGTTTTGTGGGAGGGCGCGCGGAGCTGTTTTTT; CDR3aa: CASSFVGGRAELFF
v_gene: TRBV2; abundance: many; j_gene: TRBJ2-3; d_gene: -; CDR3nt: TGTGCCAGCAGTGAAGGTCGACAGAGATCTTTCTTAACAGATACGCAGTATTTT; CDR3aa: CASSEGRQRSFLTDTQYF
v_gene: TRBV7-6; abundance: -; j_gene: TRBJ2-2; d_gene: TRBD1; CDR3nt: TGTGCCAGCAGCTTAGCAAAGGACAGGGGTACCGGGGAGCTGTTTTTT; CDR3aa: CASSLAKDRGTGELFF
v_gene: TRBV20-1; abundance: many; j_gene: TRBJ2-1; d_gene: -; CDR3nt: TGCAGTGCCCCGGTAGCCCCAAACTACAATGAGCAGTTCTTC; CDR3aa: CSAPVAPNYNEQFF
v_gene: TRBV12-3/TRBV12-4; abundance: many; j_gene: TRBJ1-4; d_gene: -; CDR3nt: TGTGCCAGCAGTCGGGGATTGAGTGAAAAACTGTTTTTT; CDR3aa: CASSRGLSEKLFF
v_gene: TRBV25-1; abundance: many; j_gene: TRBJ2-3; d_gene: -; CDR3nt: TGTGCCAGCAGCTCATGGATGGATACGCAGTATTTT; CDR3aa: CASSSWMDTQYF
v_gene: TRBV28; abundance: -; j_gene: TRBJ1-2; d_gene: -; CDR3nt: TGTGCCAGCATGGGGCAGGCGGACTATGGCTACACCTTC; CDR3aa: CASMGQADYGYTF
v_gene: TRBV19; abundance: -; j_gene: TRBJ1-1; d_gene: TRBD1; CDR3nt: TGTGCCAGTAGTCAGACAGGGACGGGCACTGAAGCTTTCTTT; CDR3aa: CASSQTGTGTEAFF
v_gene: TRBV19; abundance: few; j_gene: TRBJ1-2; d_gene: TRBD1; CDR3nt: TGTGCCAGTAGCCCCCTCTCGGGGACAGACTATGGCTACACCTTC; CDR3aa: CASSPLSGTDYGYTF
v_gene: TRBV7-9; abundance: few; j_gene: TRBJ2-7; d_gene: -; CDR3nt: TGTGCCAGCAGCTTGAGGACAGCCCAATCCCTCGGCTACGAGCAGTACTTC; CDR3aa: CASSLRTAQSLGYEQYF
v_gene: TRBV19; abundance: -; j_gene: TRBJ1-5; d_gene: -; CDR3nt: TGTGCCAGTAGTATTGGGGCAGACAATCAGCCCCAGCATTTT; CDR3aa: CASSIGADNQPQHF
v_gene: TRBV6-2/TRBV6-3; abundance: -; j_gene: TRBJ2-1; d_gene: -; CDR3nt: TGTGCCAGCAGCGATACCGGGTGGGAGCCGGGACAGTTCTTC; CDR3aa: CASSDTGWEPGQFF
v_gene: TRBV12-3/TRBV12-4; abundance: few; j_gene: TRBJ2-2; d_gene: -; CDR3nt: TGTGCCAGCAGTTCGAGGGGCGCGAACACCGGGGAGCTGTTTTTT; CDR3aa: CASSSRGANTGELFF
v_gene: TRBV27; abundance: -; j_gene: TRBJ2-5; d_gene: -; CDR3nt: TGTGCCAGCAGCCTAAGTTGGGCTAGACAAGAGACCCAGTACTTC; CDR3aa: CASSLSWARQETQYF
v_gene: TRBV9; abundance: few; j_gene: TRBJ1-1; d_gene: -; CDR3nt: TGTGCCAGCAGCGCGTGGGAGGGTGAAGCTTTCTTT; CDR3aa: CASSAWEGEAFF
v_gene: TRBV27; abundance: -; j_gene: TRBJ2-3; d_gene: -; CDR3nt: TGTGCCAGCAGTGCTGCACAATTTCGGGATACGCAGTATTTT; CDR3aa: CASSAAQFRDTQYF
v_gene: TRBV20-1; abundance: -; j_gene: TRBJ2-7; d_gene: -; CDR3nt: TGCAGTGCTAGAGCCCCCGGCACCGCGAGCTCCTACGAGCAGTACTTC; CDR3aa: CSARAPGTASSYEQYF
v_gene: TRBV7-9; abundance: many; j_gene: TRBJ2-3; d_gene: -; CDR3nt: TGTGCCAGCAGCATGGGGACGTCCATCACAGATACGCAGTATTTT; CDR3aa: CASSMGTSITDTQYF
v_gene: TRBV30; abundance: many; j_gene: TRBJ2-2; d_gene: -; CDR3nt: TGTGCCTGGAGAAGCTCGAAGAGTACCGGGGAGCTGTTTTTT; CDR3aa: CAWRSSKSTGELFF
v_gene: TRBV6-1; abundance: few; j_gene: TRBJ2-3; d_gene: TRBD2; CDR3nt: TGTGCCAGCCACCCCCCTCCGGGAGGGAAGGACACAGATACGCAGTATTTT; CDR3aa: CASHPPPGGKDTDTQYF
v_gene: TRBV29-1; abundance: once; j_gene: TRBJ2-3; d_gene: -; CDR3nt: TGCAGCATAGCGACTCCGCAGGAATCAACGCAGTATTTT; CDR3aa: CSIATPQESTQYF
v_gene: TRBV29-1; abundance: few; j_gene: TRBJ2-1; d_gene: TRBD2; CDR3nt: TGCAGCGTTTCCCCGGCGGGGCCCCGGGGGGGGGACAATGAGCAGTTCTTC; CDR3aa: CSVSPAGPRGGDNEQFF
v_gene: TRBV11-2; abundance: many; j_gene: TRBJ2-1; d_gene: -; CDR3nt: TGTGCCAGCAGCTTAGATAGGGCACTAACCCATGAGCAGTTCTTC; CDR3aa: CASSLDRALTHEQFF
v_gene: TRBV19; abundance: few; j_gene: TRBJ2-5; d_gene: -; CDR3nt: TGTGCCAGCCTGGACGGGGCTCGAGAGACCCAGTACTTC; CDR3aa: CASLDGARETQYF
v_gene: TRBV11-2; abundance: many; j_gene: TRBJ1-2; d_gene: TRBD1; CDR3nt: TGTGCCAGCAGCTTGAGTTACACAGGGGGCAAAAATGGCTACACCTTC; CDR3aa: CASSLSYTGGKNGYTF
v_gene: TRBV6-1; abundance: -; j_gene: TRBJ2-1; d_gene: -; CDR3nt: TGTGCCAGCAGTTCCTGGGACAATTTCGAGGTCGATGAGCAGTTCTTC; CDR3aa: CASSSWDNFEVDEQFF
v_gene: TRBV29-1; abundance: -; j_gene: TRBJ1-1; d_gene: -; CDR3nt: TGCAGCGTTGAACGTAGGATGAACACTGAAGCTTTCTTT; CDR3aa: CSVERRMNTEAFF
v_gene: TRBV6-1; abundance: -; j_gene: TRBJ1-3; d_gene: -; CDR3nt: TGTGCCAGCAGCTTCAACAGTACTGGAAACACCATATATTTT; CDR3aa: CASSFNSTGNTIYF
v_gene: TRBV19; abundance: few; j_gene: TRBJ1-1; d_gene: -; CDR3nt: TGTGCCAGTAGTATAGATGGAAGTGCCGAAGCTTTCTTT; CDR3aa: CASSIDGSAEAFF
v_gene: TRBV11-3; abundance: -; j_gene: TRBJ2-1; d_gene: -; CDR3nt: TGTGCCAGCAACTTAGGTAACAATGAGCAGTTCTTC; CDR3aa: CASNLGNNEQFF
v_gene: TRBV30; abundance: few; j_gene: TRBJ1-6; d_gene: -; CDR3nt: TGTGCCTGGAGTGTTTGGACAGAGAATTCACCCCTCCACTTT; CDR3aa: CAWSVWTENSPLHF
v_gene: TRBV2; abundance: many; j_gene: TRBJ2-5; d_gene: -; CDR3nt: TGTGCCACCAGCACGGAAGAGACCCAGTACTTC; CDR3aa: CATSTEETQYF
v_gene: TRBV11-3; abundance: -; j_gene: TRBJ2-1; d_gene: -; CDR3nt: TGTGCCAGCAGCTTCCGGGACTCTGGGTACAATGAGCAGTTCTTC; CDR3aa: CASSFRDSGYNEQFF
v_gene: TRBV11-2; abundance: -; j_gene: TRBJ2-1; d_gene: -; CDR3nt: TGTGCCAGCAGCTTGCGGAGGGCGAATGAGCAGTTCTTC; CDR3aa: CASSLRRANEQFF
v_gene: TRBV6-1; abundance: many; j_gene: TRBJ2-5; d_gene: -; CDR3nt: TGTGCCAGCAGTGAAGCTAGCTTTGGGACCCAGTACTTC; CDR3aa: CASSEASFGTQYF
v_gene: TRBV20-1; abundance: many; j_gene: TRBJ2-7; d_gene: TRBD2; CDR3nt: TGCAGTGCTACCGGGACTAGCGGGCCTTCCTACGAGCAGTACTTC; CDR3aa: CSATGTSGPSYEQYF
v_gene: TRBV5-6; abundance: -; j_gene: TRBJ2-7; d_gene: TRBD2; CDR3nt: TGTGCCAGCAGCTTACTAGCGGTCAGCTACGAGCAGTACTTC; CDR3aa: CASSLLAVSYEQYF